The sequence of this T cell receptor beta chain was determined in a study of regulatory T cells in long-lasting Graves disease. Across the study: Persistent Graves' disease required over 5 years of antithyroid drugs and positive TSH receptor antibodies.

Time point denoted: persistent/refractory GD, antithyroid drugs over 5 years with positive TRAb. PBMCs provided the RNA from which the TCR library was made. Ten or more counts support this clonotype. What it binds is unknown. This CDR3 is 13 amino acids long. The V and J ends lost 3 bases and 8 bases respectively, with 13 bases between them. Assembly of TCR beta libraries relied on iRepertoire HTBI primers together with Arm-PCR of CDR3 regions. TCRdb itself ran the multiplex PCR reads through MiXCR, one entry per CDR3 protein. The sample lists roughly 700,000 distinct CDR3 sequences; around 30% were seen once. Broader study findings: There were preferences for TRBV28, TRBJ1-2 and TRBJ2-5 in persistent disease.

The sample was peripheral blood mononuclear cells (PBMCs), taken when the disease was refractory, from a patient treated with antithyroid drugs. The chain joins TRBV12-3 or TRBV12-4 to TRBJ1-1; D is possibly TRBD1 (6 bases). The TCR originated in a female donor with Graves disease. DNA of the CDR3: TGTGCCAGCAGTTTCGGGAACAGGGAAGAAGCTTTCTTT. It encodes CASSFGNREEAFF.